The 17 T cell receptor beta chains below all came from one sample that was sequenced in a study of identifying expanded T cells in peripheral blood. Clones were sequenced by immunoSEQ multiplex PCR, and TCRdb holds only the in-frame ones, with some missing. This table holds about 100,000 clones, 80% to 90% found once. Sequenced material: blood. The source is a person aged 18-70 years in good health.

The V and J genes are TRBV9 and TRBJ2-1; no firm D call. This CDR3 spans 13 amino acids. Looked up from germline, CDR1 is SGDLS and CDR2 is YYNGEE. The V gene lost 4 bases and the J gene lost 5 bases, with 10 bases spanning the gap. Written as DNA, the CDR3 is TGTGCCAGCAGCTTTGCCCCGGACAATGAGCAGTTCTTC. Protein sequence: CASSFAPDNEQFF.

J is TRBJ2-1 and V is TRBV7-9; D not resolved. CDR3 length equals 17 residues. Deletions cut 5 bases from V and 4 bases from J, with 21 bases between. Germline-derived CDR1 and CDR2 are SEHNR and FQNEAQ (reference sequence). DNA for the CDR3: TGTGCCAGCAGCCCCCGCCCCCCCGGGCTACTTTACAATGAGCAGTTCTTC. The encoded protein is CASSPRPPGLLYNEQFF.

This chain uses TRBV14 with TRBJ2-1; D is undetermined. V lost 1 base and J 9 bases, leaving 4 bases between the germline ends. Germline V gene data show CDR1 as SGHDN and CDR2 as FVKESK. The CDR3 loop spans 11 amino acids. The CDR3 loop is CASSQGLEQFF. CDR3 nucleotides: TGTGCCAGCAGCCAAGGCCTTGAGCAGTTCTTC.

DNA for the CDR3: TGCGCCAGCAGCCAAGATCCCAGCGGACCCTACAATGAGCAGTTCTTC. Translated, it gives CASSQDPSGPYNEQFF. This chain connects TRBV4-1 to TRBJ2-1; perhaps TRBD2 as D (5 bases). Trimming stripped 0 bases from V and 2 bases from J, with 11 bases between. Germline CDR1 is MGHRA and CDR2 is YSYEKL. This CDR3 has 16 residues.

The chain joins TRBV27 to TRBJ2-3; D may be TRBD2 (6 bases). Germline loops: CDR1 MNHEY, CDR2 SMNVEV (reference sequence). The CDR3 extends over 16 amino acids. Trimming cost V 5 bases and J 1 base, with 16 bases left between them. This CDR3 reads CASSPVGGEGTDTQYF. CDR3 DNA sequence: TGTGCCAGCAGTCCGGTCGGGGGTGAGGGCACAGATACGCAGTATTTT.

This clone was seen a single time. CDR3 nucleotide sequence: TGTGCCAGCTCACCGGGTAGTAGCACAGATACGCAGTATTTT. It is translated as CASSPGSSTDTQYF. The chain joins TRBV18 to TRBJ2-3; D gene uncertain. Germline assignment: CDR1 KGHSH and CDR2 LQKENI. V gave up 3 bases and J gave up 0 bases, with 7 bases separating them. This CDR3 comprises 14 residues.

The chain carries TRBV10-3 and TRBJ1-2; TRBD1 matches 8 bases. V gave up 11 bases and J gave up 8 bases; unmatched junction bases: 16. The CDR3 runs 14 residues. CDR1 and CDR2 from the germline V gene are ENHRY and SYGVKD. The CDR3 spells CAARRVDRGEGYTF. The CDR3 nucleotides read TGTGCCGCCCGGCGGGTAGACAGGGGTGAAGGCTACACCTTC.

This clone occurred once. The chain joins TRBV20-1 to TRBJ1-1; D is undetermined. V lost 6 bases and J 7 bases, leaving 12 bases between the germline ends. Germline V gene data show CDR1 as DFQATT and CDR2 as SNEGSKA (reference sequence). The CDR3 has 11 amino acids. CDR3 DNA: TGCAGTGCAGCGCAACACCGTGAAGCTTTCTTT. It specifies CSAAQHREAFF.

J is TRBJ2-1 and V is TRBV7-9; 7 nucleotides align to TRBD2. J gave up 3 bases and V 5 bases, and 7 bases lay outside the gene matches. The CDR3 length is 15 residues. Germline V CDR1 and CDR2: SEHNR, FQNEAQ (reference sequence). CDR3 DNA: TGTGCCAGCAGCCCCGGTGAGCGGGGCTACAATGAGCAGTTCTTC. Translated: CASSPGERGYNEQFF.

The chain combines TRBV7-2 with TRBJ1-2; perhaps TRBD1 as D (5 bases). This CDR3 has 14 residues. Germline CDR1 reads SGHTA; CDR2 reads FQGNSA. Trimming took 5 bases from V and 6 from J, leaving 16 bases between them. CDR3 DNA: TGTGCCAGCAGCCCCAATCAGGGTTTTCATGGCTACACCTTC. This codes for CASSPNQGFHGYTF.

The chain is built from TRBV11-2 and TRBJ2-7; 7 bases match TRBD2. Trimming cost V 3 bases and J 7 bases; bases outside gene matches: 3. There are 12 residues in the CDR3. CDR1 SGHAT and CDR2 FQNNGV come from the germline V gene. The CDR3 nucleotides are TGTGCCAGCAGCTTCGGGAGGACGGAGCAGTACTTC. Residues: CASSFGRTEQYF.

V gene TRBV25-1 combines with J gene TRBJ1-1; D call uncertain. CDR3 size: 17 residues. Trimming removed 4 bases at V and 2 bases at J, with 20 bases between. The V gene's germline CDR1 is MGHDK and CDR2 SYGVNS. CDR3 amino acids: CASSGHDLYRLNTEAFF. DNA of the CDR3: TGTGCCAGCAGTGGACACGACCTTTATCGCCTAAACACTGAAGCTTTCTTT.

The gene calls are TRBV6-1 and TRBJ1-2, with 7 nucleotides matching TRBD1. The germline CDR1 and CDR2 sequences are MNHNS and SASEGT. The CDR3 is 11 amino acids. Germline trimming cut 3 bases from V and 14 bases from J; bases unmatched to any gene: 6. CDR3 protein: CASSETTGTTF. The CDR3 coding sequence is TGTGCCAGCAGTGAGACGACAGGGACTACCTTC.

V gene TRBV7-2 combines with J gene TRBJ1-3, with D unresolved. CDR1 SGHTA and CDR2 FQGNSA come from the germline V gene. V lost 5 bases, J lost 2 bases, and 16 bases lay in between. This CDR3 contains 16 residues. The CDR3 region has the DNA TGTGCCAGCAGCCCGCCTTGGGCAGGACCTGGAAACACCATATATTTT. Protein sequence: CASSPPWAGPGNTIYF. Full variable domain (rest looked up from reference TRBV7-2 and TRBJ1-3): GAGVSQSPSNKVTEKGKDVELRCDPISGHTALYWYRQSLGQGLEFLIYFQGNSAPDKSGLPSDRFSAERTGGSVSTLTIQRTQQEDSAVYLCASSPPWAGPGNTIYFGEGSWLTVV.

The genes are TRBV19 and TRBJ1-1; D unresolved. V was pared by 3 bases and J by 3 bases, with 11 bases between. The CDR3 length is 14 residues. CDR1 and CDR2 (germline): LNHDA, SQIVND (reference sequence). CDR3 in amino acids: CASSISDMYTEAFF. DNA of the CDR3: TGTGCCAGTAGTATTTCGGATATGTACACTGAAGCTTTCTTT.

The chain uses TRBV11-3 and TRBJ2-7; D not resolved. The length of the CDR3 is 14 residues. Germline loops: CDR1 SGHNT, CDR2 YENEEA. V was pared by 5 bases and J by 4 bases, with 15 bases between. The DNA of the CDR3 is TGTGCCAGCAGCGTCACGAAGGTCCCTTACGAGCAGTACTTC. Translating gives CASSVTKVPYEQYF.

The chain is built from TRBV30 and TRBJ1-1; D remains ambiguous. V was pared by 2 bases and J by 7 bases, with 5 bases between. Germline-derived CDR1 and CDR2 are GTSNPN and SVGIG (reference sequence). The CDR3 spans 10 residues. The CDR3 region is CAWSPREAFF. The DNA of the CDR3 is TGTGCCTGGAGTCCCCGTGAAGCTTTCTTT.